The subject of this entry is one T cell receptor beta chain. As yet, its antigen is unknown. This sample was taken from a study of CD4 T cells in relation to SARS-CoV-2 and coronaviruses. Unexposed donor CD4+ T cells date from about 2011-2018, before the COVID-19 pandemic. CD4+ T cells were isolated from the cells after more than 8 days of culture. V shed 6 bases and J shed 12 bases, with 11 bases lying between them. The CDR3 has 11 residues. Clones were sequenced by immunoSEQ multiplex PCR, and TCRdb holds only the in-frame ones, with some missing. The data show 25,000 or so clones, about 84% seen once.

Sequenced material: CD4+ T cells from PBMCs, cultured in vitro. The V gene is TRBV12-3 or TRBV12-4, the J gene TRBJ1-4, with D uncertain. The source is a human donor in good health. The CDR3 sequence is CASRGVEELFF. The CDR3 coding sequence is TGTGCCAGCAGAGGAGTTGAGGAACTGTTTTTT.